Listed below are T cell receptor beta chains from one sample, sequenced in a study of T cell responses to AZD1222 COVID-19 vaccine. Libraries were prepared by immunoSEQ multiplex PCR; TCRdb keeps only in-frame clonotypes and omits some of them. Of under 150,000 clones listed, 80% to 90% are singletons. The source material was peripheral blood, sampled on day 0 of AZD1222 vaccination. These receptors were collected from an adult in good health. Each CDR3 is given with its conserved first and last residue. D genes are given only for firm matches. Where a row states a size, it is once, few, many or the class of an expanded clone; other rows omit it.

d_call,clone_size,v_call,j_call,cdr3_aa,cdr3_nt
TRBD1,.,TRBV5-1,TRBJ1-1,CASIGDSYTEAFF,TGCGCCAGCATTGGGGACAGCTACACTGAAGCTTTCTTT
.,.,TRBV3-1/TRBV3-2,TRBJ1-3,CASSLNENTIYF,TGTGCCAGCAGCCTGAACGAGAACACCATATATTTT
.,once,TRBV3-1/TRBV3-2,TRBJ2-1,CASSQDQIRSEQFF,TGTGCCAGCAGCCAAGATCAAATACGCTCCGAGCAGTTCTTC
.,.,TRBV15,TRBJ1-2,CATSPGGVNYGYTF,TGTGCCACCAGCCCTGGGGGGGTTAACTATGGCTACACCTTC
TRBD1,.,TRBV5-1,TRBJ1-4,CASSSYPLDRGTNEKLFF,TGCGCCAGCAGCTCATATCCATTGGACAGGGGAACTAATGAAAAACTGTTTTTT
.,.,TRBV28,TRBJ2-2,CASSDPSGSGELFF,TGTGCCAGCAGTGATCCTTCAGGGAGCGGGGAGCTGTTTTTT
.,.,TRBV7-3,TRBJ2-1,CASSPEASYNEQFF,TGTGCCAGCAGCCCAGAAGCCTCCTACAATGAGCAGTTCTTC
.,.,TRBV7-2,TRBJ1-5,CASSLGAPDNQPQHF,TGTGCCAGCAGCTTAGGTGCCCCAGACAATCAGCCCCAGCATTTT
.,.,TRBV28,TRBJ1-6,CASSLGGPPYNSPLHF,TGTGCCAGCAGTTTAGGGGGACCGCCCTATAATTCACCCCTCCACTTT
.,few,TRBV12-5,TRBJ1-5,CASGPGSGGQPQHF,TGTGCTAGTGGTCCCGGCTCCGGCGGTCAGCCCCAGCATTTT
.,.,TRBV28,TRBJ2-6,CASSPQGSGANVLTF,TGTGCCAGCAGTCCTCAGGGGTCCGGGGCCAACGTCCTGACTTTC
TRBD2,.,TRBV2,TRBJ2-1,CARTTSGSYNEQFF,TGTGCCAGGACGACTAGCGGGAGTTACAATGAGCAGTTCTTC
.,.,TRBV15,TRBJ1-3,CATSRDAHTGNTIYF,TGTGCCACCAGCAGAGATGCGCACACCGGAAACACCATATATTTT
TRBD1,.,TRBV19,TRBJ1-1,CASSPLDREGTEAFF,TGTGCCAGTAGCCCCCTCGACAGGGAGGGAACTGAAGCTTTCTTT
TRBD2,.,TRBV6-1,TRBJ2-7,CASSELAGDYEQYF,TGTGCCAGCAGTGAACTAGCGGGAGACTACGAGCAGTACTTC
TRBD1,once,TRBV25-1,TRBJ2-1,CASSEPPGTGTYNEQFF,TGTGCCAGCAGTGAACCCCCCGGGACAGGGACCTACAATGAGCAGTTCTTC
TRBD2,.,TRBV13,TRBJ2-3,CASARRAGGSTDTQYF,TGTGCCAGCGCCAGGAGGGCGGGGGGGAGCACAGATACGCAGTATTTT
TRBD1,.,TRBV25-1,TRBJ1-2,CASSGSPGTGGLNYGYTF,TGTGCCAGCAGTGGAAGTCCCGGGACAGGGGGATTAAACTATGGCTACACCTTC
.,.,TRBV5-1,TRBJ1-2,CASRPQQGQEGYTF,TGCGCCAGCAGACCCCAACAGGGCCAGGAAGGCTACACCTTC
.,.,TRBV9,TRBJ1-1,CASSVTEGQAFF,TGTGCCAGCAGCGTGACCGAGGGGCAAGCTTTCTTT
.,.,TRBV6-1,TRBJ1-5,CASSEADSSNQPQHF,TGTGCCAGCAGTGAGGCCGACAGTAGCAATCAGCCCCAGCATTTT
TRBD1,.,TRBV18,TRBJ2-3,CASSPDRDDGTQYF,TGTGCCAGCTCACCAGACAGGGACGACGGTACGCAGTATTTT
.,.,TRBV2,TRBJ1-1,CASSPRRRTEAFF,TGTGCCAGCAGTCCCCGGAGAAGGACTGAAGCTTTCTTT
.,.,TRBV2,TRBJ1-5,CASILDSQNNQPQHF,TGTGCCAGCATATTAGACAGCCAAAATAATCAGCCCCAGCATTTT
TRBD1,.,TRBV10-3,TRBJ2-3,CAIRRDRGTTDTQYF,TGTGCCATCAGACGGGACAGGGGGACAACAGATACGCAGTATTTT
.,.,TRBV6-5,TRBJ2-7,CASHRTASSYEQYF,TGTGCCAGCCACCGGACAGCCAGCTCCTACGAGCAGTACTTC
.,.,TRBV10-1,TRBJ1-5,CASSKGGQPQHF,TGCGCCAGCAGTAAGGGCGGTCAGCCCCAGCATTTT
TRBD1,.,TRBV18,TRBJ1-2,CASSPTGDNYGYTF,TGTGCCAGCTCACCCACAGGGGATAACTATGGCTACACCTTC
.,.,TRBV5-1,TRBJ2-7,CASSLQGGSYEQYF,TGCGCCAGCAGCTTACAGGGCGGCTCCTACGAGCAGTACTTC
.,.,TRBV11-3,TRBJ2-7,CASSLQDTGKQYF,TGTGCCAGCAGCCTTCAAGATACAGGGAAGCAGTACTTC
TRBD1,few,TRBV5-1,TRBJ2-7,CASSGDSSYEQYF,TGCGCCAGCAGCGGGGACAGTTCCTACGAGCAGTACTTC
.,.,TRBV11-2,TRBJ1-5,CASSWTDNQPQHF,TGTGCCAGCAGCTGGACAGACAATCAGCCCCAGCATTTT
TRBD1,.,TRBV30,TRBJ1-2,CAWSGTGGSYGYTF,TGTGCCTGGAGCGGGACAGGAGGGAGCTATGGCTACACCTTC
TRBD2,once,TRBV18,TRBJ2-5,CASSPGRTSGRSETQYF,TGTGCCAGCTCACCAGGTAGAACTAGCGGGAGGTCGGAGACCCAGTACTTC
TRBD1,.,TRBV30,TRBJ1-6,CAWQTGARYNSPLHF,TGTGCCTGGCAAACAGGGGCCCGTTATAATTCACCCCTCCACTTT
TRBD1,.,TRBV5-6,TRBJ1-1,CASSLTYRGPNTEAFF,TGTGCCAGCAGCTTGACGTACAGGGGACCGAACACTGAAGCTTTCTTT
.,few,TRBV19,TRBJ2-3,CASSIVGGTTDTQYF,TGTGCCAGTAGTATAGTGGGCGGGACCACAGATACGCAGTATTTT
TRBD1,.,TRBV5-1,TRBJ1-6,CASTPGQKYNSPLHF,TGCGCCAGCACGCCGGGACAGAAATATAATTCACCCCTCCACTTT
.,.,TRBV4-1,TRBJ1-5,CASSQEFAGFGNQPQHF,TGCGCCAGCAGCCAAGAATTCGCGGGGTTCGGCAATCAGCCCCAGCATTTT
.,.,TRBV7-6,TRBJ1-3,CASSLGTAYGNTIYF,TGTGCCAGCAGCTTAGGGACGGCGTATGGAAACACCATATATTTT
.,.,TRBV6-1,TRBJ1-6,CASSERAVGNSPLHF,TGTGCCAGCAGTGAAAGGGCAGTAGGTAATTCACCCCTCCACTTT
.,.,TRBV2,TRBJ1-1,CASSENGGFTEAFF,TGTGCCAGCAGTGAAAACGGGGGGTTCACTGAAGCTTTCTTT
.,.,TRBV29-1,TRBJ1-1,CIARGGGTEAFF,TGCATCGCAAGGGGAGGGGGGACTGAAGCTTTCTTT
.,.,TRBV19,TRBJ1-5,CASSPGAGQGSWGNQPQHF,TGTGCCAGTAGTCCGGGCGCAGGGCAGGGGAGTTGGGGCAATCAGCCCCAGCATTTT
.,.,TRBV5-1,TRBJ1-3,CASSLAAGDGNTIYF,TGCGCCAGCAGCTTGGCTGCGGGGGACGGAAACACCATATATTTT
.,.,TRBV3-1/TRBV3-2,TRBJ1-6,CASSWRNPITHHNSPLHF,TGTGCCAGCAGCTGGCGTAATCCCATCACACATCATAATTCACCCCTCCACTTT